This TCR beta chain was recovered during a study of CD8 T cells in ankylosing spondylitis. V shed 1 base and J shed 1 base, with 14 bases lying between them. This CDR3 contains 16 residues. Germline values: CDR1 SGHVS, CDR2 FQNEAQ. Researchers built TCR beta libraries using quantitative 5'-RACE with molecular barcodes. TCRdb reprocessed the 5' RACE reads with MiXCR, giving one entry per CDR3 protein. Counted here are around 94,000 distinct CDR3 sequences, around 8.3% occurring once; the ten biggest clones make up about 31%. As concerns this clonotype: Antigen: not known.

Study-wide points: One TCR beta motif, made up of 7 or 8 highly homologous variants, appeared characteristic of ankylosing spondylitis blood. Clones linked with disease were CD8+ and fairly uncommon in the peripheral blood. From matched ankylosing spondylitis synovial fluid, disease-linked clones were reportedly recovered at significantly enriched levels.

The chain is built from TRBV7-8 and TRBJ2-7; TRBD2 might be the D (6 bases). This TCR came from a male donor with ankylosing spondylitis. The sequencing sample was made of blood, either unsorted or a sorted T cell fraction (not recorded which). The CDR3 protein is CASSLERLVESYEQYF. In DNA, the CDR3 is TGTGCCAGCAGCTTAGAAAGACTAGTTGAATCCTACGAGCAGTACTTC.